These T cell receptor beta chains were read from a single sample in a study of cytomegalovirus exposure and HLA in healthy donors. This table comes from immunoSEQ multiplex PCR, and its TCRdb copy is limited to in-frame clones, with some not included. Of 150,000 or so clones listed, 76% are singletons. The sequenced sample was PBMCs. Receptor source: a male donor in good health and CMV-seronegative. CDR3s include the opening cysteine and the closing phenylalanine or tryptophan. A D gene is named only where the DNA matches it firmly.

>TRBV7-3|TRBJ2-5|-
CASSYAASREETQYF
>TRBV7-6|TRBJ2-1|TRBD1
CASSPTGGASYNEQFF
>TRBV7-2|TRBJ2-5|TRBD1
CASTRGQGDETQYF
>TRBV30|TRBJ2-1|TRBD2
CAWSSSGSYNEQFF
>TRBV30|TRBJ1-6|TRBD1
CAWSVRTGRSNSPLHF
>TRBV18|TRBJ1-6|-
CASSLSGISYNSPLHF
>TRBV2|TRBJ1-5|TRBD1
CASRGQSNQPQHF
>TRBV7-9|TRBJ2-7|TRBD2
CASSSSGYSYEQYF
>TRBV7-9|TRBJ2-7|TRBD1
CASSLGTGVEEQYF
>TRBV5-1|TRBJ1-3|-
CASSLGLQGPGNTIYF
>TRBV29-1|TRBJ1-1|TRBD1
CSVASRQGYTEAFF
>TRBV6-6|TRBJ2-7|TRBD2
CASRPGLAGAYEQYF
>TRBV29-1|TRBJ1-1|-
CSVEPDSFEAFF
>TRBV28|TRBJ2-7|TRBD2
CASSLTLAGDYEQYF
>TRBV5-8|TRBJ1-1|-
CASSLGHTNTEAFF
>TRBV10-3|TRBJ2-1|-
CATAGGGNEGHEQFF
>TRBV25-1|TRBJ1-1|TRBD1
CASSDNRGLRAEAFF
>TRBV5-1|TRBJ1-2|-
CASSLAPTQRGDYGYTF
>TRBV25-1|TRBJ1-4|-
CASTGLCTLFF
>TRBV9|TRBJ2-6|TRBD1
CASSVGGQPGAGANVLTF
>TRBV28|TRBJ2-3|TRBD2
CAIGGGSTDTQYF
>TRBV28|TRBJ2-7|TRBD1
CASRTRDRATYEQYF
>TRBV5-6|TRBJ2-2|TRBD1
CASSVPTGGGTGELFF
>TRBV11-3|TRBJ2-7|-
CASSLQDTYEQYF
>TRBV27|TRBJ2-7|-
CASKPDMSSYEQYF
>TRBV18|TRBJ1-6|-
CASSPLGRGDSPLHF
>TRBV11-1|TRBJ2-5|-
CASSLGGGVYETQYF
>TRBV10-3|TRBJ2-7|-
CAISGRTATYEQYF
>TRBV5-1|TRBJ2-1|-
CASSLSLNEQFF
>TRBV6-5|TRBJ1-5|TRBD1
CASSPQGLGNQPQHF
>TRBV7-9|TRBJ2-2|-
CASSLETQPNTGELFF
>TRBV18|TRBJ2-1|-
CASSPYRTPGENEQFF
>TRBV7-3|TRBJ1-2|-
CASSPSAGFNKGYTF
>TRBV5-8|TRBJ1-1|-
CASARVRGTEAFF
>TRBV30|TRBJ2-5|TRBD2
CAARRGTSGFQETQYF